This entry is about one T cell receptor beta chain. The antigen it recognizes is unknown. One base away there is no much larger clone; base qualities are not given. Libraries were prepared through multiplex PCR. Sequencing relied on an Illumina HiSeq 4000. CDR3 regions were amplified by Arm-PCR with iRepertoire HTBI primers to construct TCR beta libraries. PCR products were gel purified before sequencing. As for the authors' bioinformatics: Gene usage analysis of CDR3 amino acid clonotypes relied on the approximately 60 TRBV and 13 to 15 TRBJ segments identified across samples. Filtered high-quality paired reads were merged into contigs using COPE and FqMerger. BLAST was used to align contigs to IMGT TRBV, TRBD and TRBJ reference genes, and CDR3 was defined according to IMGT. Any clonotype with a frequency above 0.1% was classified as a highly expanded clone. Shannon entropy was used to measure repertoire diversity, and the Gini coefficient was used to measure V-J evenness. A clonotype found in more than one individual was treated as public. Using fastp trimming at Q25 and MiXCR clonotype assembly, TCRdb reanalyzed the public sequencing data and kept in-frame beta chains. Identical CDR3 proteins give one entry, which carries the most common genes and DNA. The V and J calls shown here were made by TCRdb, not taken from the authors' results. The sample table contains about 460,000 distinct CDR3 sequences; only one count was recorded for roughly 23% of them. The top ten clones comprise less than 15% of the sample.

At the junction V is shortened by 11 bases and J by 6 bases, with 22 bases in between. The CDR3 spans 14 residues, from the cysteine through the phenylalanine. The retained sequence is limited to the CDR3, 42 bases, with the frame set at the first base. The germline V gene encodes CDR1 MNHEY and CDR2 SMNVEV (reference sequence). This specimen's time point label, interpreted: persistent/refractory GD, antithyroid drugs over 5 years with positive TRAb. For both TCR sequencing and RNA sequencing, RNA was extracted from PBMCs in TRIzol. The diagnosis of Graves' disease was made according to American Thyroid Association guidelines. The patients came from an endocrinology department in Xi'an, China. Each patient gave 9 to 10 milliliters of peripheral blood, collected in an EDTA anticoagulant tube. Ficoll Paque Plus density gradient separation was used to isolate PBMCs, and no further T cell sorting was done. RNA quality was checked with an Agilent 2100 Bioanalyzer and agarose gel, and concentration with a NanoDrop 2000.

This entry comes from a study of regulatory T cells in long-lasting Graves disease (dated by TCRdb to about 2021). Notes on the research overall: Persistent Graves' disease meant more than 5 years of antithyroid drug treatment with TSH receptor autoantibodies that stayed positive. The study was registered as a clinical trial and conducted in China. A total of about 33 samples underwent TCR sequencing, from about 13 patients with persistent Graves' disease and 20 or so patients with newly diagnosed Graves' disease. On average, persistent Graves' disease patients in the clinical cohort had been on antithyroid drugs for approximately ten years. Persistent Graves' disease patients were compared with newly diagnosed Graves' disease patients by peripheral blood TCR sequencing and RNA sequencing. What the research found in general, with its limitations: Persistent disease showed preferential use of TRBV28, TRBJ1-2 and TRBJ2-5, whereas newly diagnosed disease favored TRBV20-1 and TRBJ2-1. Patients with persistent disease shared more public clonotypes (around 2,500) than newly diagnosed patients did (966). Sequencing and analysis were restricted to the TCR beta chain. The small sample size was acknowledged by the authors as a limitation that may reduce accuracy. The study examined only peripheral blood because the primary lesion, thyroid tissue, could not be accessed. Lower TCR Shannon entropy and fewer highly expanded clones were observed in persistent Graves' disease patients than in newly diagnosed patients, which suggested clonal expansion.

This clonotype was obtained from a female donor with Graves disease. Here the chain combines TRBV27 and TRBJ1-1; the D segment could be TRBD1, given 5 matching bases. Sequenced material: peripheral blood mononuclear cells (PBMCs), taken when the disease was refractory, from a patient treated with antithyroid drugs. The CDR3: CAQQFMGQGAEAFF. The nucleotide sequence is given as TGTGCCCAGCAGTTTATGGGCCAGGGCGCTGAAGCTTTCTTT.